This TCR beta chain stems from a study of metastatic and nonmetastatic thyroid tumors. Study details: Repertoires were compared across blood and tumor or nodule tissue from malignant and benign thyroid patients.

Study-level points and caveats: Across blood and tumor, TCR beta diversity in malignant thyroid tumors was reportedly significantly higher than in benign nodules.

TCRdb reprocessed the PCR reads via MiXCR. The sample shows roughly 20,000 clones, 11% of them seen only once. No patient received treatment before thyroid surgery. This clone was seen ten or more times. Its antigen is not known. The CDR3 consists of 15 residues. After removal of 5 bases from V and 3 bases from J, the junction contained 3 bases not matched to a gene. The germline CDR1 and CDR2 sequences are LNHDA and SQIVND (reference sequence). This rearrangement joins TRBV19 to TRBJ2-3, with 12 positions matching TRBD2. This sequence originates from a female donor with papillary thyroid cancer or a benign thyroid nodule (not recorded which). Some clones in this sample may be carry-over from other donors' samples. Sequenced material: blood. As DNA, the CDR3 is TGTGCCAGTAGTGGACTAGCGGGAATGACAGATACGCAGTATTTT. Translated: CASSGLAGMTDTQYF.